This record concerns one T cell receptor beta chain sequence. This specimen belongs to a study of blood T cell repertoires in COVID-19. Study details: The United States, Italy and Spain supplied acute and convalescent COVID-19 samples. In each case, the material was cDNA or gDNA derived from T cells, B-cell-depleted T cells, or PBMCs.

The germline V gene has CDR1 SGHRS and CDR2 YFSETQ. V lost 0 bases, J lost 7 bases, and 20 bases lay in between. CDR3 length equals 17 residues. Study processing details: Estimates of nucleated cell counts were drawn from the amplification of reference gene primers. Data came from immunoSEQ multiplex PCR; TCRdb stores just in-frame clones and leaves some out. V and J calls and clone size are those listed in that table; D and trimming were worked out from the DNA. Counted here are roughly 100,000 clones, roughly 87% occurring once; the ten biggest clones make up 5% to 8%. The receptor comes from a human donor in a cohort sampled during active COVID-19. Sequencing used peripheral blood. The chain joins TRBV5-1 to TRBJ2-1, with D perhaps matching TRBD1 (5 bases). The DNA of the CDR3 is TGCGCCAGCAGCTTGGAGTATGGACAACCCGGCCTAAATGAGCAGTTCTTC. Translation gives CASSLEYGQPGLNEQFF.